The present T cell receptor beta chain was sequenced within a study of blood T cell repertoires in COVID-19. For the study at large: Samples representing acute and convalescent COVID-19 were sourced from the United States, Italy and Spain. PBMCs, B-cell-depleted T cells, or T cells were the source of the cDNA or gDNA that made up the material.

The CDR3 sequence is 16 residues long. Trimming left V 1 base short and J 8 bases short, with 20 bases between. Germline V gene data show CDR1 as MDHEN and CDR2 as SYDVKM. While infection was still active, Seattle patients were enrolled and then followed longitudinally. Original processing methods: How many nucleated cells were present was estimated from reference gene primer amplification. This table comes from immunoSEQ multiplex PCR, and its TCRdb copy is limited to in-frame clones, with some not included. That table is the source of V, J and clone size, and D and trimming were worked out from the DNA. The data contain around 82,000 clones, roughly 85% of them singletons.

V is TRBV28 and J is TRBJ1-2; a weak D match, TRBD1 (6 bases). What was sequenced was peripheral blood. The clonotype originates from a man between 50 and 59 years old with COVID-19, enrolled during active disease. CDR3 loop: CASSLSETGIRRGYTF. Written as DNA, the CDR3 is TGTGCCAGCAGTTTATCCGAGACAGGTATAAGGAGGGGCTACACCTTC.